This TCR beta chain was observed in a study of CD8 T cells in Susac syndrome. RNA totalling about 0.5 to 1 ug underwent reverse transcription with random hexamers. TCRdb used MiXCR to reprocess the immunoSEQ multiplex PCR reads, holding one entry per CDR3 protein. The sample has approximately 230,000 distinct CDR3 sequences; over 85% are singletons. Sequencing targeted TCR beta in blood CD8+ and CD4+ T cells. The germline gives CDR1 SGHNT, CDR2 YYREEE (reference sequence). The CDR3 is 15 residues long. Germline trimming cut 3 bases from V and 7 bases from J; bases unmatched to any gene: 9. The material sequenced was CD4+ T cells from PBMCs. The receptor was derived from a human donor with multiple sclerosis. V is TRBV5-4 and J is TRBJ2-1; 8 positions match TRBD1. CDR3 DNA sequence: TGTGCCAGCAGCTCGGGACAGGTCTTGTTAAATGAGCAGTTCTTC. This sequence encodes CASSSGQVLLNEQFF.